This TCR beta chain was captured in a study of control samples from healthy donors and cancer patients. Profiling relied on immunoSEQ multiplex PCR, and the TCRdb table lists in-frame clones only, not all of them. The sample lists tens of thousands of clones; 85% to 95% were seen once. The CDR3 has 15 residues. J lost 6 bases, V lost 1 base, and 5 bases had no gene match. The germline V gene encodes CDR1 LGHNA and CDR2 YSLEER. This TCR was recovered from a man aged 25 to 40 in good health. V usage is TRBV4-3 and J usage is TRBJ1-4, with 7 nucleotides matching TRBD1. The sequencing sample was made of blood. The DNA of the CDR3 is TGCGCCAGCAGCCAAGGAACAGGGGTTGATGAAAAACTGTTTTTT. Protein: CASSQGTGVDEKLFF.